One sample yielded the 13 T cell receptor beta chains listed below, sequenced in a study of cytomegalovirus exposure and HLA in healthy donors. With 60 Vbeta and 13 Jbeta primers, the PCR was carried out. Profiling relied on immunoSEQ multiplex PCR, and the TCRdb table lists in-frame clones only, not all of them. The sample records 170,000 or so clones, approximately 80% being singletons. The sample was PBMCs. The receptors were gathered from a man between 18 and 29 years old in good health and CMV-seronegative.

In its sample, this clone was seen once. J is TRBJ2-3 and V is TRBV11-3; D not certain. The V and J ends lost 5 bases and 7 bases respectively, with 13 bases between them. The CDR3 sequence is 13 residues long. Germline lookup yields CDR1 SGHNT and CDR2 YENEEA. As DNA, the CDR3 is TGTGCCAGCAGCCCGCTCAGTCCGAATACGCAGTATTTT. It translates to CASSPLSPNTQYF.

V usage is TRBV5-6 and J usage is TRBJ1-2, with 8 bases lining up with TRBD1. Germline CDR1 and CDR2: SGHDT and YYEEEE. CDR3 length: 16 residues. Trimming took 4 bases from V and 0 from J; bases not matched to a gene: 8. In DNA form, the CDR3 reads TGTGCCAGCAGCGGGGGACAGGTAGCGGCTAACTATGGCTACACCTTC. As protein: CASSGGQVAANYGYTF.

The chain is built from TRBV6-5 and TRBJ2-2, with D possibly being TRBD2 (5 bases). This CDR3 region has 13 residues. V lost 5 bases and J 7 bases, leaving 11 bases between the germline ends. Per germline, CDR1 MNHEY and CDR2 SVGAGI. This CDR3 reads CASSITAVGELFF. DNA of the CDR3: TGTGCCAGCAGTATAACAGCGGTCGGGGAGCTGTTTTTT.

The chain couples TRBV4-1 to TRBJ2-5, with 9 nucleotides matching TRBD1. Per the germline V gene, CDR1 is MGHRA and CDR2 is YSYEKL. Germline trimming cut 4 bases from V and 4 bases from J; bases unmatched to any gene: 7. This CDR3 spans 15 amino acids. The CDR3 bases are TGCGCCAGCAGCCCACGGGACAGGGTGGGAGAGACCCAGTACTTC. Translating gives CASSPRDRVGETQYF.

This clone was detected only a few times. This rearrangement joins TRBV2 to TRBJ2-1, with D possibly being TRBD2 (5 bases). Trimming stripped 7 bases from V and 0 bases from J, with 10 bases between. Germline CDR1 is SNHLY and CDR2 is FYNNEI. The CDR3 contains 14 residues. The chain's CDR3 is CASKSGSSYNEQFF. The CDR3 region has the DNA TGTGCCAGCAAAAGCGGAAGCTCCTACAATGAGCAGTTCTTC.

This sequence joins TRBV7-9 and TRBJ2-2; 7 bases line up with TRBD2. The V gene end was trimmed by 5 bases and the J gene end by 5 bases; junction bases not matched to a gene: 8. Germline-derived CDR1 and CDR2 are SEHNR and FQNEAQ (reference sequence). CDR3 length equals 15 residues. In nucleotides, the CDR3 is TGTGCCAGCAGCGGGAGGGCCGCGAGGACCGGGGAGCTGTTTTTT. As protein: CASSGRAARTGELFF.

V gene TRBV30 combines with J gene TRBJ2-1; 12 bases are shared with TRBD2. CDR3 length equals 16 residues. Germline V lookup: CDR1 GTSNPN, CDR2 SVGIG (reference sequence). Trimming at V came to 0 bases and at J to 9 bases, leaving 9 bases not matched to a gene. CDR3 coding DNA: TGTGCCTGGAGTGTAAGCTGGACTAGCGGGAAGGGTGAGCAGTTCTTC. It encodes CAWSVSWTSGKGEQFF.

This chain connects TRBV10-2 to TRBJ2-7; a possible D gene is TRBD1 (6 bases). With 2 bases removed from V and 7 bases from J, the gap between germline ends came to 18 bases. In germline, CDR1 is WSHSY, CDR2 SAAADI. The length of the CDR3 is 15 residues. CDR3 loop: CASSEMAGVLGEQYF. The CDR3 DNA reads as TGCGCCAGCAGTGAGATGGCAGGGGTGTTGGGAGAGCAGTACTTC.

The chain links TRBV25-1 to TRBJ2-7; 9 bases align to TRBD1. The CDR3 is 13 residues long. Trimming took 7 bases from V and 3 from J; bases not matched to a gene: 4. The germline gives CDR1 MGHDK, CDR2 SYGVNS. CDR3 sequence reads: CASKGTGIYEQYF. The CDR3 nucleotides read TGTGCCAGCAAGGGGACAGGGATCTACGAGCAGTACTTC.

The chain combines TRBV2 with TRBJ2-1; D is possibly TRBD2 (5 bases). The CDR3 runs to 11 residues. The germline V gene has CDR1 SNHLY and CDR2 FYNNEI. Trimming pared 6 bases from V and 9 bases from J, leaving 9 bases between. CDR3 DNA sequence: TGTGCCAGCAGGGCCGAGGGTGAGCAGTTCTTC. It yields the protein CASRAEGEQFF.

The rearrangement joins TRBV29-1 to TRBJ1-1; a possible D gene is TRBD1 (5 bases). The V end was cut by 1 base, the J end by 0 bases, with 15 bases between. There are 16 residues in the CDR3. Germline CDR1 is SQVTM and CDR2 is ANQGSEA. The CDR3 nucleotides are TGCAGCGTTGAAGCCACAAGGGGCAGCTTGAACACTGAAGCTTTCTTT. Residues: CSVEATRGSLNTEAFF.

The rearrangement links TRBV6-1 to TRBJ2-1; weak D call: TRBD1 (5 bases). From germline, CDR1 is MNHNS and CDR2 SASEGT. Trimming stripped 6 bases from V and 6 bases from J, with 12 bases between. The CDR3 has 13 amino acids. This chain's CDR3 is CASRFRTSNEQFF. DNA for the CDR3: TGTGCCAGCAGGTTCCGGACATCCAATGAGCAGTTCTTC.

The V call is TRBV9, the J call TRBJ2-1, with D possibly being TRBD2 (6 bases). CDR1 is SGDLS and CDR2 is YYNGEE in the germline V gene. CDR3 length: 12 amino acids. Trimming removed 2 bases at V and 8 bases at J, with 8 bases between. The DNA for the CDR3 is TGTGCCAGCAGCGTCCGCGGGGATGAGCAGTTCTTC. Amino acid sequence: CASSVRGDEQFF.